This T cell receptor beta chain was documented in a study of cytomegalovirus exposure and HLA in healthy donors. A note on this clone: Its cognate antigen is unknown.

Overall study results and limits: There were some 150 TCR beta chains listed as cytomegalovirus-associated.

Both 60 Vbeta primers and 13 Jbeta primers went into the PCR. Profiling relied on immunoSEQ multiplex PCR, and the TCRdb table lists in-frame clones only, not all of them. This table holds under 200,000 clones, about 78% found once. CDR1 is SGDLS, CDR2 YYNGEE, per germline. The V and J ends lost 0 bases and 7 bases respectively, with 17 bases between them. The CDR3 contains 15 residues. The J gene is TRBJ2-7, the V gene TRBV9; the D is unclear. This TCR was sampled from a man aged 55 to 70 in good health and CMV-seronegative. The sequenced sample consisted of PBMCs. The chain's CDR3 is CASSVGVRPSSEQYF. DNA for the CDR3: TGTGCCAGCAGCGTAGGAGTCAGGCCTTCGTCGGAGCAGTACTTC.